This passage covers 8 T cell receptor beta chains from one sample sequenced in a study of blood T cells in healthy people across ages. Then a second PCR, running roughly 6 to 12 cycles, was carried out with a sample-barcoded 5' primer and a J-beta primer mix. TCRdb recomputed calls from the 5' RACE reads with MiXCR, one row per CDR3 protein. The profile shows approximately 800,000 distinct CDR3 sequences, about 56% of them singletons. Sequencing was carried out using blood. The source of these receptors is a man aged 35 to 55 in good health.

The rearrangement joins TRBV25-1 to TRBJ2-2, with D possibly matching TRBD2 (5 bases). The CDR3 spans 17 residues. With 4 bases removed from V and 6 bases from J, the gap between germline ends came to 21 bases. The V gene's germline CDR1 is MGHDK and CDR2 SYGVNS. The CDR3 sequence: CASSGRRIGMVPGELFF. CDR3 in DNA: TGTGCCAGCAGTGGCAGAAGAATCGGGATGGTACCCGGGGAGCTGTTTTTT.

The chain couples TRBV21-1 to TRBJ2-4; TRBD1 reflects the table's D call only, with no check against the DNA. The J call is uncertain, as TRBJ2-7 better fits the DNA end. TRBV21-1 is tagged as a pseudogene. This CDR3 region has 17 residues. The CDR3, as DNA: TGTGCCAGCAGCAAAACCCCACAGGGGCCCCAGCCTTACGAGCAGTACTTC. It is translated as CASSKTPQGPQPYEQYF.

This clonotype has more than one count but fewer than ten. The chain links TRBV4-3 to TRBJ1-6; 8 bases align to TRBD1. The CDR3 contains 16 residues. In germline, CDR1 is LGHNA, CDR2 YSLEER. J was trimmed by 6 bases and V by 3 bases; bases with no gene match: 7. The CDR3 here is CASSQGLGQGNSPLHF. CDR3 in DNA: TGCGCCAGCAGCCAGGGACTAGGACAGGGTAATTCACCCCTCCACTTT.

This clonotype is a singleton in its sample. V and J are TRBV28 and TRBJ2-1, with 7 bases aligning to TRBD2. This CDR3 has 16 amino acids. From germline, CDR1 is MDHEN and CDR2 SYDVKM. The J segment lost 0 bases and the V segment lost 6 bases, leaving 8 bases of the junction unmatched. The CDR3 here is CASSLGDYRSYNEQFF. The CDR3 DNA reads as TGTGCCAGCAGCTTAGGGGACTACCGCTCCTACAATGAGCAGTTCTTC.

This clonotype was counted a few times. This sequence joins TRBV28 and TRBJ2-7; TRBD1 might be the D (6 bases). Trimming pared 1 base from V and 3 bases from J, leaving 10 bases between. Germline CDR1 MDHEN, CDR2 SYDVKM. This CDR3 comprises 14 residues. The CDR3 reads CASSLLQGSYEQYF. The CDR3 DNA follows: TGTGCCAGCAGTTTATTACAGGGAAGCTACGAGCAGTACTTC.

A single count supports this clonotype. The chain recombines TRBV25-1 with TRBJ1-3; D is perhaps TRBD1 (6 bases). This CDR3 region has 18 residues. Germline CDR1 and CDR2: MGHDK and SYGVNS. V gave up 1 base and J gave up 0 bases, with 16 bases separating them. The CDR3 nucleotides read TGTGCCAGCAGTGAATCTCCAGGACAGCATCACTCTGGAAACACCATATATTTT. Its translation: CASSESPGQHHSGNTIYF.

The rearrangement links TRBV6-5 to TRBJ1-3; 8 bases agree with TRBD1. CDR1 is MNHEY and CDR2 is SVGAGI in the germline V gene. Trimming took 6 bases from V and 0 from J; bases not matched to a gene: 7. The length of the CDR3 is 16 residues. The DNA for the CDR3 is TGTGCCAGCAGCTCCTGGACAGGGTACTCTGGAAACACCATATATTTT. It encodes CASSSWTGYSGNTIYF.

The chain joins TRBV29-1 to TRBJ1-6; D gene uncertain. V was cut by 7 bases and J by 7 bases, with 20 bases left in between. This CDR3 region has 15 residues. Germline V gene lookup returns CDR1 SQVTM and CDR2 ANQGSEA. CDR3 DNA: TGCAGCGCCTCCGAGGGAAATGCGGAGAATTCACCCCTCCACTTT. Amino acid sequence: CSASEGNAENSPLHF.